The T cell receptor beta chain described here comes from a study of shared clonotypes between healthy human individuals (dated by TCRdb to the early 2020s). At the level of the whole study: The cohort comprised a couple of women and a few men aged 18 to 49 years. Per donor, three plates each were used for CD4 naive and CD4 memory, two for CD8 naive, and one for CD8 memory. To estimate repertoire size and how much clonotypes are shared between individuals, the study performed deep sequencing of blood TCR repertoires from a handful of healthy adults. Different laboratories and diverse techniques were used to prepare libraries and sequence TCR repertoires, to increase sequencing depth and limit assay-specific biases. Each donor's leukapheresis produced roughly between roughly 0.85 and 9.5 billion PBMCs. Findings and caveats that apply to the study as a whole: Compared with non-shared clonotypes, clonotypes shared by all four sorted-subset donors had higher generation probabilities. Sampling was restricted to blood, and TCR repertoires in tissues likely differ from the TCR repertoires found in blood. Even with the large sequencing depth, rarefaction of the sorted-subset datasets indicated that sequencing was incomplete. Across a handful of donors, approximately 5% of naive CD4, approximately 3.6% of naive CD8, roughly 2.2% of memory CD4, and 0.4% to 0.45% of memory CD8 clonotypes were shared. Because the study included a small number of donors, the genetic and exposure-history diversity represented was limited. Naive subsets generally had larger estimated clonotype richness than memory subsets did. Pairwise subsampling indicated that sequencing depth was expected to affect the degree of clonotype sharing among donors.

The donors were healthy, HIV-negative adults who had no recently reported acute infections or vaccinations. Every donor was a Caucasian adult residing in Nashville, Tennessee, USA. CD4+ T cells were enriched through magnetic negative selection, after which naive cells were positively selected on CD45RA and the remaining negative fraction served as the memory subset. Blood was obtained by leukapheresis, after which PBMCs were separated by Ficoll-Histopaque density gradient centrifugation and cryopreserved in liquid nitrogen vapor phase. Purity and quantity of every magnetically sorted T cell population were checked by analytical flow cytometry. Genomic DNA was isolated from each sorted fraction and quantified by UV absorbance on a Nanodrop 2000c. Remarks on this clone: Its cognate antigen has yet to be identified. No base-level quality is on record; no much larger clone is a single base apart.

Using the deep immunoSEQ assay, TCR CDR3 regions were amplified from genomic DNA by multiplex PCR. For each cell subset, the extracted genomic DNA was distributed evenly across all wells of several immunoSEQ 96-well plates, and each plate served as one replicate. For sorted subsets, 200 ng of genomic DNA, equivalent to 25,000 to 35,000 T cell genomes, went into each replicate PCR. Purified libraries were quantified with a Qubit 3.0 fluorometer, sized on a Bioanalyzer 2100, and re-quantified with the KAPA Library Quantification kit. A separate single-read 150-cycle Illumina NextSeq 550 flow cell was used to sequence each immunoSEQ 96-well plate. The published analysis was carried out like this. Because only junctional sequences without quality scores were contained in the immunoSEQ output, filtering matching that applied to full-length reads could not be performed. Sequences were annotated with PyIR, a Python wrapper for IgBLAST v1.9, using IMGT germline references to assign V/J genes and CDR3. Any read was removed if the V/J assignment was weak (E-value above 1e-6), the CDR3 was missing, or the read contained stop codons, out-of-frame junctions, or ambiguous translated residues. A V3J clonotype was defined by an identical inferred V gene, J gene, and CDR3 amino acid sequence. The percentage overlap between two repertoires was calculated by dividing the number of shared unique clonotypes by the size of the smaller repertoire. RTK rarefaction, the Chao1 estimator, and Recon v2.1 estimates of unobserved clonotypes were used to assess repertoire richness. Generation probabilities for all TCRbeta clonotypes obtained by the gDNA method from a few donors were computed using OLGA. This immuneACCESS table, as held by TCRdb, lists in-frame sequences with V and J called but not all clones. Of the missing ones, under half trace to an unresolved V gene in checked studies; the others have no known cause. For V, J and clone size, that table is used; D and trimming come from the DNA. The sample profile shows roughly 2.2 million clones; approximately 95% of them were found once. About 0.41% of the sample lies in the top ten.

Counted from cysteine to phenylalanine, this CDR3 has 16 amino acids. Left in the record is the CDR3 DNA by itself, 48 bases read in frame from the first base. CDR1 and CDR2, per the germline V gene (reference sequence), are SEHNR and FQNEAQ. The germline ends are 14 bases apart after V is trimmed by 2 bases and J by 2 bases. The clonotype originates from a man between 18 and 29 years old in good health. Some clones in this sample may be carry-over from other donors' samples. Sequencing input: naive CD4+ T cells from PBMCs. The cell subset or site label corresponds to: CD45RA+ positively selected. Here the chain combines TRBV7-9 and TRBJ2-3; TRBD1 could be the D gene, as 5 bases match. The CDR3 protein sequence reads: CASSLSDRRTTDTQYF. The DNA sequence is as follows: TGTGCCAGCAGCTTATCAGACAGAAGAACCACAGATACGCAGTATTTT. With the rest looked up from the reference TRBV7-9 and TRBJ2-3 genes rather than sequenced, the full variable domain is DTGVSQNPRHKITKRGQNVTFRCDPISEHNRLYWYRQTLGQGPEFLTYFQNEAQLEKSRLLSDRFSAERPKGSFSTLEIQRTEQGDSAMYLCASSLSDRRTTDTQYFGPGTRLTVL.